This T cell receptor (beta chain) was observed in a study of cytomegalovirus exposure and HLA in healthy donors. Notes on this clone: Antigen unknown.

TCRdb's table, derived via immunoSEQ multiplex PCR, lists solely in-frame clones and lacks some. The repertoire has 90,000 to 120,000 clones, about 94% of them found once; the top ten carry 0.67%. General study results and limits: Reports described diagnosis of cytomegalovirus status by the classifier as highly specific and sensitive. Rare sequences made up most TCRs, while some public TCRs were found in many donors.

The germline V gene encodes CDR1 SGHAT and CDR2 FQNNGV. V was shortened by 5 bases and J by 2 bases, with 17 bases between the two germline ends. The CDR3 runs 16 residues. The clonotype originates from a woman aged 18-35 years in good health and CMV-seronegative. The chain links TRBV11-2 to TRBJ2-3; possible D gene TRBD1, 6 bases. Sequencing was done on a sample of PBMCs. The CDR3 loop is CASSPGQFRTTDTQYF. CDR3 nucleotides: TGTGCCAGCAGCCCGGGACAATTCAGAACCACAGATACGCAGTATTTT.